These 25 T cell receptor beta chains originate from one sample sequenced in a study of T cells in Graves' hyperthyroidism and ophthalmopathy. TCR beta CDR3 region amplification was performed from RNA transcripts. When the TCR CDR3 underwent first-round RT-PCR, the HTBI primer set was used. One entry per CDR3 protein results from TCRdb running MiXCR on the multiplex PCR reads. The sample has roughly 500,000 distinct CDR3 sequences; around 43% are singletons. Sequencing input: peripheral blood or thyroid tissue (not recorded which). Receptor source: an adult woman with Graves' disease, either hyperthyroidism or ophthalmopathy (not recorded which).

The chain employs TRBV7-3 and TRBJ1-5; TRBD1 might be the D (5 bases). Trimming left V 5 bases short and J 11 bases short, with 16 bases between. CDR3 size: 13 residues. Germline values: CDR1 SGHTA, CDR2 FQGTGA. This CDR3 is CASSLQEEGTQHF. The DNA of the CDR3 is TGTGCCAGCAGCCTACAGGAGGAGGGGACCCAGCATTTT.

Many counts were recorded for this clonotype. The rearrangement joins TRBV25-1 to TRBJ2-2; no firm D call. Trimming took off 8 bases at V and 2 bases at J, with 18 bases between the two ends. This CDR3 is 16 amino acids long. Germline CDR1 and CDR2: MGHDK and SYGVNS. DNA of the CDR3: TGTGCCAGCCAGGCCCCCCCGGCTCGCAACACCGGGGAGCTGTTTTTT. Translated: CASQAPPARNTGELFF. Full variable domain (missing parts from reference TRBV25-1 and TRBJ2-2): EADIYQTPRYLVIGTGKKITLECSQTMGHDKMYWYQQDPGMELHLIHYSYGVNSTEKGDLSSESTVSRIRTEHFPLTLESARPSHTSQYLCASQAPPARNTGELFFGEGSRLTVL.

This clonotype was seen many times. The V gene is TRBV10-3, the J gene TRBJ2-7; no reliable D call. Germline CDR1 ENHRY, CDR2 SYGVKD. This CDR3 spans 12 amino acids. Trimming took off 3 bases at V and 6 bases at J, with 9 bases between the two ends. CDR3 protein: CAISDDVAEQYF. The DNA of the CDR3 is TGTGCCATCAGTGATGACGTAGCCGAGCAGTACTTC.

The gene calls are TRBV10-3 and TRBJ1-6; no definite D call. Per the germline V gene, CDR1 is ENHRY and CDR2 is SYGVKD. The CDR3 contains 13 residues. The V and J ends lost 3 bases and 7 bases respectively, with 7 bases between them. Here the CDR3 DNA reads TGTGCCATCAGTGAACAGCCCAATTCACCCCTCCACTTT. It codes for CAISEQPNSPLHF.

This clonotype was seen ten or more times. This chain connects TRBV20-1 to TRBJ1-4; no clear D gene. The V gene's germline CDR1 is DFQATT and CDR2 SNEGSKA (reference sequence). Trimming took 5 bases from V and 5 from J, leaving 15 bases between them. The CDR3 is 14 amino acids. The CDR3, as DNA: TGCAGTGCTGTATTACCACGAATAAATGAAAAACTGTTTTTT. Amino acid sequence: CSAVLPRINEKLFF.

This clonotype showed up just a few times. The gene calls are TRBV6-5 and TRBJ1-5; D gene uncertain. Deletions cut 5 bases from V and 5 bases from J, with 10 bases between. This CDR3 is built from 13 residues. CDR1 and CDR2 (germline): MNHEY, SVGAGI. CDR3 DNA sequence: TGTGCCAGCAGTCCGTGGACCGATCAGCCCCAGCATTTT. This codes for CASSPWTDQPQHF.

This clonotype has ten or more counts. V gene TRBV7-3 combines with J gene TRBJ2-2; D possibly corresponds to TRBD1 (5 bases). Germline V gene lookup returns CDR1 SGHTA and CDR2 FQGTGA. This CDR3 has 13 amino acids. V shed 3 bases and J shed 8 bases, with 10 bases lying between them. CDR3 nucleotides: TGTGCCAGCAGCTTGGCAGGGATAGGGGAGCTGTTTTTT. It encodes CASSLAGIGELFF.

This clonotype occurred many times. The rearrangement joins TRBV7-8 to TRBJ2-7; 11 nucleotides match TRBD2. V gave up 5 bases and J gave up 1 base; unmatched junction bases: 1. This CDR3 is 14 amino acids long. Per the germline V gene, CDR1 is SGHVS and CDR2 is FQNEAQ. CDR3 sequence (DNA): TGTGCCAGCAGCCCTAGCGGGAGGTCCTACGAGCAGTACTTC. Its translation: CASSPSGRSYEQYF.

The chain links TRBV25-1 to TRBJ1-2; TRBD1 aligns across 9 bases. Germline-derived CDR1 and CDR2 are MGHDK and SYGVNS. CDR3 size: 16 residues. V gave up 5 bases and J gave up 7 bases; unmatched junction bases: 14. CDR3 DNA: TGTGCCAGCAGTCCACCAGTCGGGACAGGGCGTGGTGGCTACACCTTC. Amino acids: CASSPPVGTGRGGYTF.

This clonotype was seen only a few times. The chain has TRBV19 and TRBJ1-2; 7 nucleotides line up with TRBD1. V trimming: 5 bases; J trimming: 12 bases; junction bases outside the gene matches: 15. Germline assignment: CDR1 LNHDA and CDR2 SQIVND (reference sequence). The CDR3 runs 14 residues. The CDR3 DNA sequence: TGTGCCAGTAGTTCGCCGGGACAGAGCACTGGAAACACCTTC. Encoded protein: CASSSPGQSTGNTF.

This rearrangement joins TRBV29-1 to TRBJ1-2; no firm D call. Germline loops: CDR1 SQVTM, CDR2 ANQGSEA. V shed 2 bases and J shed 4 bases, with 8 bases lying between them. CDR3 length: 12 amino acids. Written as DNA, the CDR3 is TGCAGCGTTGAAAAGGTCCCCTATGGCTACACCTTC. It codes for CSVEKVPYGYTF.

The rearrangement uses TRBV12-3 or TRBV12-4 and TRBJ1-5; no reliable D call. This CDR3 spans 13 amino acids. V shed 7 bases and J shed 5 bases, with 12 bases lying between them. The CDR3 sequence: CASTRYGDQPQHF. The CDR3 DNA is TGTGCCAGCACCCGGTATGGTGATCAGCCCCAGCATTTT.

This clonotype appeared a single time. The chain employs TRBV2 and TRBJ1-5; D remains ambiguous. Trimming removed 8 bases from V and 3 bases from J, with 14 bases in between. CDR1 and CDR2 (germline): SNHLY, FYNNEI. The CDR3 totals 14 residues. Here the CDR3 reads CASRTHGSNQPQHF. In DNA, the CDR3 is TGTGCCAGCCGCACGCACGGTTCCAATCAGCCCCAGCATTTT. Variable domain in full (rest from reference TRBV2 and TRBJ1-5): EPEVTQTPSHQVTQMGQEVILRCVPISNHLYFYWYRQILGQKVEFLVSFYNNEISEKSEIFDDQFSVERPDGSNFTLKIRSTKLEDSAMYFCASRTHGSNQPQHFGDGTRLSIL.

The genes are TRBV5-1 and TRBJ1-2, with 10 bases fitting TRBD1. The CDR3 contains 14 residues. V shed 4 bases and J 7 bases; nucleotides not matched to a gene: 7. The germline CDR1 and CDR2 sequences are SGHRS and YFSETQ. The CDR3 DNA is TGCGCCAGCAGCCAAGGGACAGGGGAGATTGGCTACACCTTC. Amino acid sequence: CASSQGTGEIGYTF.

Comments on this clonotype: Its ends do not fully match the called genes, so a read error is possible. J is TRBJ2-3 and V is TRBV5-1; TRBD1 or TRBD2 may be the D gene (7 bases each). The germline gives CDR1 SGHRS, CDR2 YFSETQ. The CDR3 consists of 13 residues. The CDR3 bases are TGCGCCAGCAGCTTTCAGGGGGAGGGCGAGCAGTACTTT. It encodes CASSFQGEGEQYF.

The rearrangement joins TRBV7-9 to TRBJ2-7; tentatively, D is TRBD1 or TRBD2 (5 bases each). CDR3 size: 14 residues. V was cut by 5 bases and J by 2 bases, with 13 bases left in between. CDR1 and CDR2 (germline): SEHNR, FQNEAQ (reference sequence). CDR3 in amino acids: CASSKEGRTYEQYF. The CDR3 DNA sequence: TGTGCCAGCAGCAAAGAGGGGAGAACCTACGAGCAGTACTTC.

This clonotype was observed a handful of times. The chain carries TRBV3-1 and TRBJ1-1, with D perhaps matching TRBD1 (6 bases). The CDR3 is 15 amino acids. Germline CDR1 reads LGHDT; CDR2 reads YNNKEL (reference sequence). The V and J ends lost 4 bases and 0 bases respectively, with 12 bases between them. Here the CDR3 DNA reads TGTGCCAGCAGCCGGGCGGGGGGCCTGAACACTGAAGCTTTCTTT. This gives the protein CASSRAGGLNTEAFF.

This clonotype has at least ten counts. The V and J genes are TRBV7-3 and TRBJ2-3; D might be TRBD2 (6 bases). V lost 5 bases, J lost 6 bases, and 18 bases lay in between. CDR3 length equals 15 residues. Germline loops: CDR1 SGHTA, CDR2 FQGTGA. In DNA, the CDR3 is TGTGCCAGCAGCCCGGGGGACTCCATCAGTGATACGCAGTATTTT. Translating gives CASSPGDSISDTQYF.

In this sample, this clonotype turned up a few times. The genes are TRBV24-1 and TRBJ2-5, with 13 bases aligning to TRBD2. Germline V gene data show CDR1 as KGHDR and CDR2 as SFDVKD. This CDR3 contains 17 residues. V was pared by 4 bases and J by 5 bases, with 9 bases of the junction left unmatched. The CDR3 protein is CATSDNLGLAGAETQYF. CDR3 in DNA: TGTGCCACCAGTGACAATCTCGGACTAGCGGGAGCGGAGACCCAGTACTTC.

This clonotype was seen ten or more times. The chain employs TRBV7-2 and TRBJ2-5; TRBD2 matches 7 bases. CDR1 is SGHTA and CDR2 is FQGNSA in the germline V gene. J was trimmed by 5 bases and V by 7 bases; bases with no gene match: 13. The CDR3 runs to 15 residues. CDR3 nucleotides: TGTGCCAGCAACCCCCGACTAGGGGAGGGGGAGACCCAGTACTTC. Its translation is CASNPRLGEGETQYF. Full variable domain (rest looked up from reference TRBV7-2 and TRBJ2-5): GAGVSQSPSNKVTEKGKDVELRCDPISGHTALYWYRQSLGQGLEFLIYFQGNSAPDKSGLPSDRFSAERTGGSVSTLTIQRTQQEDSAVYLCASNPRLGEGETQYFGPGTRLLVL.

This clonotype was observed many times. The chain uses TRBV20-1 and TRBJ1-5; possibly TRBD1 for D (5 bases). The CDR3 runs to 15 residues. Trimming took 5 bases from V and 4 from J, leaving 18 bases between them. Looked up from germline, CDR1 is DFQATT and CDR2 is SNEGSKA (reference sequence). CDR3 residues: CSAGGPGERNQPQHF. CDR3 in DNA: TGCAGTGCTGGAGGACCGGGGGAGCGAAATCAGCCCCAGCATTTT.

This clonotype was detected a few times. This chain joins TRBV12-3 or TRBV12-4 and TRBJ1-4, with TRBD1 matching 8 bases. J gave up 8 bases and V 5 bases, and 4 bases lay outside the gene matches. The CDR3 totals 13 residues. Written as DNA, the CDR3 is TGTGCCAGCAGTGCGACAGGGGTCGAAAAACTGTTTTTT. Encoded protein: CASSATGVEKLFF.

The chain has TRBV10-2 and TRBJ2-7, with 9 bases identical to TRBD1. The CDR3 sequence is 14 residues long. CDR1 WSHSY and CDR2 SAAADI come from the germline V gene. Trimming cost V 10 bases and J 1 base; bases outside gene matches: 8. The CDR3 protein is CATTPDRGSYEQYF. As DNA, the CDR3 is TGCGCCACTACCCCCGACAGGGGGTCCTACGAGCAGTACTTC.

This clonotype was counted between two and nine times. The chain carries TRBV29-1 and TRBJ1-1; no clear D. This CDR3 comprises 10 residues. Looked up from germline, CDR1 is SQVTM and CDR2 is ANQGSEA. The CDR3 region has the DNA TGCTCTGGCTTGAGCACTGAAGCTTTCTTT. As protein: CSGLSTEAFF.

The chain combines TRBV20-1 with TRBJ1-5; a possible D gene is TRBD1 (5 bases). CDR1 DFQATT and CDR2 SNEGSKA come from the germline V gene (reference sequence). The CDR3 contains 15 residues. The V gene lost 3 bases and the J gene lost 2 bases, with 14 bases spanning the gap. CDR3 nucleotides: TGCAGTGCTAGTACCGGGGCTTTGGGCAATCAGCCCCAGCATTTT. Translation gives CSASTGALGNQPQHF.